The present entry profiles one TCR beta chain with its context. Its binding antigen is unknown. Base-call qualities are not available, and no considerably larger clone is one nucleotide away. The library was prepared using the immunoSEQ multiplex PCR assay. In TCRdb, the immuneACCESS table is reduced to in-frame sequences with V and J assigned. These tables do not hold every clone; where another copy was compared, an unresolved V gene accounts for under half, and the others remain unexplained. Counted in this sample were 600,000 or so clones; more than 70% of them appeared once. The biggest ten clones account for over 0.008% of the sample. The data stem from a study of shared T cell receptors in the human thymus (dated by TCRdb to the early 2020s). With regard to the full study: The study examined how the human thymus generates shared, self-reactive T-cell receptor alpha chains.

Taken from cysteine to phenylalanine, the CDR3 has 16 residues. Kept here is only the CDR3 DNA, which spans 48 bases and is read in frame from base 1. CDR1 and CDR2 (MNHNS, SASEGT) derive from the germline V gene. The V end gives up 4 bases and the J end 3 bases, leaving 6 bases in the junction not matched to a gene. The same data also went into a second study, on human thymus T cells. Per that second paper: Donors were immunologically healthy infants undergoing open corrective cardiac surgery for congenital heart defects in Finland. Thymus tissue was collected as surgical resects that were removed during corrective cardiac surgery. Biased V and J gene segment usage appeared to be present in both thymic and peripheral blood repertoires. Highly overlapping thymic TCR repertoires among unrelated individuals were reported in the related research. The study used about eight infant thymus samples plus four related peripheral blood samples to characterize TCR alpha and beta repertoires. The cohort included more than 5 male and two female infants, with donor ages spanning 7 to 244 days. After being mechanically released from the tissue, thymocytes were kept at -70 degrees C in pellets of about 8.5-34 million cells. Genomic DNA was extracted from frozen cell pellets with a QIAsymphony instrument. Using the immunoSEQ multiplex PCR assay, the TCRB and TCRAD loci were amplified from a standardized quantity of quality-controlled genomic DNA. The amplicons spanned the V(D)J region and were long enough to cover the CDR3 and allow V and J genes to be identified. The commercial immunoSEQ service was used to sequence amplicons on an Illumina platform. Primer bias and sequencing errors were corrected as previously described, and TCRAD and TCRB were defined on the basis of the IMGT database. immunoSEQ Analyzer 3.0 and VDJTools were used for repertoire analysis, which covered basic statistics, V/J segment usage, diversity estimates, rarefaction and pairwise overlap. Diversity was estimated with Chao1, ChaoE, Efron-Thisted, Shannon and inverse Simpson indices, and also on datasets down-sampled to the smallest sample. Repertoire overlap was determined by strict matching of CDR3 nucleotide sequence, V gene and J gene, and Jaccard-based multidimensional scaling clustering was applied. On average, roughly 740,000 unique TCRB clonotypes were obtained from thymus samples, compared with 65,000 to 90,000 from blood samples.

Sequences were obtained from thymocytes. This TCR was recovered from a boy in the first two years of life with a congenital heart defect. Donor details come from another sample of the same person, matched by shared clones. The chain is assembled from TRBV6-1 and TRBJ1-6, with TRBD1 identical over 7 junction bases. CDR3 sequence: CASSVRQGHYNSPLHF. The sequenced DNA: TGTGCCAGCAGTGTTCGACAGGGACACTATAATTCACCCCTCCACTTT.